This T cell receptor beta chain emerged from a study of blood T cells in healthy people across ages. Study outcomes and limitations: TCR beta diversity tracked closely with naive T cell percentage. The long-lived group displayed more naive CD4+ cells, plus higher diversity, than the aged donors did.

Every donor contributed 8 to 10 milliliters of peripheral blood by blood draw. Of note for this clonotype: Its antigen is unknown.

PCR was performed a second time for roughly 7 to 12 cycles using a sample-barcoded 5' primer and a J-beta primer mix. TCRdb redid the calling of the 5' RACE reads with MiXCR, one entry per CDR3 protein. The sample has under 2,000,000 distinct CDR3 sequences, around 48% seen once. Trimming cost V 6 bases and J 0 bases, with 17 bases left between them. Per germline, CDR1 MNHEY and CDR2 SVGEGT. The CDR3 sequence is 16 residues long. This chain connects TRBV6-2 or TRBV6-3 to TRBJ2-5; maybe TRBD1 (5 bases). The source is a woman aged 40 to 50 in good health. The sequencing input was blood. The CDR3 here is CASSQGGRRYQETQYF. In nucleotides, the CDR3 is TGTGCCAGCAGCCAGGGTGGCCGTCGCTACCAAGAGACCCAGTACTTC.